The clone carrying this T cell receptor beta chain was recorded many times. Its antigen remains unidentified. The data are from a study of T cells in Graves' hyperthyroidism and ophthalmopathy. Study outcomes and limitations: Model predictions of ophthalmopathy came a median approximately 6 months before onset. Appearing also in blood were most of the thyroid clonotypes expanded above 0.001.

Active moderate-to-severe ophthalmopathy, Clinical Activity Score at least 3, NOSPECS at least 4, under 3 months' duration. An approximately 9.8 ml volume of fresh peripheral blood provided the PBMCs. Researchers amplified the TCR beta CDR3 regions from RNA transcripts. Carried out on the TCR CDR3, a first-round RT-PCR used the HTBI primer set. MiXCR was run by TCRdb on the multiplex PCR reads, yielding one entry per CDR3 protein. The repertoire has around 500,000 distinct CDR3 sequences, more than 15% of them found once; the top ten carry about 29%. This CDR3 spans 16 amino acids. Germline CDR1 reads SGHAT; CDR2 reads FQNNGV. Germline trimming cut 5 bases from V and 9 bases from J; bases unmatched to any gene: 12.

V is TRBV11-2 and J is TRBJ1-6; 8 bases agree with TRBD1. This TCR came from a woman in her 30s with Graves' ophthalmopathy. Material for sequencing was blood. CDR3 amino acids: CASSTMTGVGSSPLHF. Here the CDR3 DNA reads TGTGCCAGCAGCACTATGACAGGGGTGGGAAGTTCACCCCTCCACTTT.